This T cell receptor beta chain was sequenced in a study of T-cell reconstitution after alpha-beta-depleted transplantation in children. General observations from the study: Reportedly, roughly two months post-transplant, alpha-beta T cells arose from several hundred expanded graft clones. T-cell counts and diversity at one year following transplant were attributed mainly to newly produced T cells.

The CDR3 extends over 17 amino acids. In germline, CDR1 is SGDLS, CDR2 YYNGEE. V was cut by 0 bases and J by 0 bases, with 13 bases left in between. As concerns this clonotype: Its target is unknown.

Unique molecular identifiers were incorporated into the prepared TCRbeta library. TCRdb itself ran the PCR reads through MiXCR, one entry per CDR3 protein. Of fewer than 700,000 distinct CDR3 sequences in the sample, under 15% were seen once. This clonotype was obtained from a male patient aged 5 to 17 who had a stem cell transplant for acute myeloid leukemia, so the T cells may come from the graft donor. This specimen consisted of PBMCs, mostly from graft donor cells, obtained 360 days after TCRalphabeta/CD19-depleted stem cell transplant. This sequence joins TRBV9 and TRBJ2-1, with D unclear. CDR3 in amino acids: CASSVESTPRSYNEQFF. DNA of the CDR3: TGTGCCAGCAGCGTAGAGTCAACCCCGCGCTCCTACAATGAGCAGTTCTTC.